This is a list of T cell receptor beta chains from one sample in a study of blood T cell repertoires in COVID-19. Profiled with immunoSEQ multiplex PCR; TCRdb holds only in-frame clones, not every one. Seen here are over 65,000 clones, 86% observed once, and the top ten hold 25% to 30%. The sample comprised peripheral blood. All receptors come from a man in his fifties with active or convalescent COVID-19. CDR3s include the opening cysteine and the closing phenylalanine or tryptophan.

TRBV3-1/TRBV3-2 | CASSRRQGAFTGELFF
TRBV5-1 | CASSLVTGRAHEQYF
TRBV6-2/TRBV6-3 | CASSTQGQGLAKNIQYF
TRBV28 | CASSTRQNSNQPQHF
TRBV4-3 | CASSQGSTGATNEKLFF
TRBV4-1 | CASSQVLGQGQETQYF
TRBV27 | CASTGTGVAGGYNEQFF
TRBV7-2 | CASSAETREVTGELFF
TRBV2 | CASTKSDSYEQYF
TRBV28 | CASSLVQGVLDGYTF
TRBV5-5 | CASSLFRESDTQYF
TRBV27 | CASSRRGGMGLNTEAFF
TRBV18 | CASSPPVEVLAAEQFF
TRBV5-1 | CASSRTGTETQYF
TRBV3-1/TRBV3-2 | CASSQDPPGISGQPQHF
TRBV6-5 | CASGQEEKLFF
TRBV7-2 | CASSPRDRAYGETQYF
TRBV29-1 | CSVELGGESAQYF
TRBV5-1 | CASSLGQGTAALHF
TRBV6-1 | CASSEPRGLRTGELFF
TRBV11-3 | CASSPGMGQAETQYF
TRBV7-8 | CASSLIGLYYGYTF
TRBV3-1/TRBV3-2 | CASSHAGTSGNEQFF
TRBV7-2 | CASSFGLQETQYF
TRBV6-5 | CASSSNRENTEAFF
TRBV9 | CASSVGLAGLNWLNEQFF
TRBV7-2 | CASSFQNLGSGGAPDTQYF
TRBV4-3 | CASSQGRDQPQHF
TRBV7-9 | CASSSRDTEAFF
TRBV27 | CASSFPGRTDTQYF
TRBV11-2 | CASSYGTGGNQPQHF
TRBV6-2/TRBV6-3 | CASSPDRGGEQYF
TRBV11-2 | CASSLVGQVYEKLFF
TRBV10-3 | CAISEGQGGGTEAFF
TRBV24-1 | CATSDWTGSDTQYF
TRBV9 | CASSRGTVGGEQYF
TRBV11-3 | CASSWDSSYNEQFF
TRBV20-1 | CSALVLRAQYF
TRBV20-1 | CSVWPLDTQYF
TRBV7-9 | CASSLAGGAFAEQYF
TRBV3-1/TRBV3-2 | CASSQERGTTREQFF
TRBV24-1 | CATSDSLPGGTDTQYF
TRBV30 | CAWREASEDTGELFF
TRBV6-6 | CASSPVGGGASSYNEQFF
TRBV5-8 | CASSDLTSGAADTQYF
TRBV6-2/TRBV6-3 | CASSLLLAGGLAKNIQYF
TRBV28 | CASSSNRNRETQYF
TRBV4-3 | CASRGDYTQYF
TRBV29-1 | CSASSSWNTGELFF
TRBV11-2 | CASSLEGGYQETQYF
TRBV6-1 | CASSELRASSYNEQFF
TRBV19 | CASSIGEARGGELFF
TRBV5-1 | CASRGTPGAGNTEAFF